Sequencing of this T cell receptor (beta chain) was carried out in a study of CD8+CD57+ T cells in acquired aplastic anemia. Whole-study context: The DNA of sorted CD4+ and CD8+ cells averaged 3.2 ug. Study results and caveats: Roughly 28 was the count of CD8+ CDR3 sequences that patients shared with controls. Patients and healthy controls showed no significant CD8+ Simpson's diversity difference.

According to the study, genomic DNA was the template for TCR beta VDJ and CDR3 profiling. TCRdb analysed the reads with MiXCR anew, one entry per CDR3 protein. Of 250,000 to 350,000 distinct CDR3 sequences in the sample, 55% to 60% were seen once. Trimming removed 6 bases from V and 2 bases from J, with 5 bases in between. In germline, CDR1 is MDHEN, CDR2 SYDVKM. The CDR3 totals 12 residues. Concerning this clonotype: Its cognate antigen is unknown.

The sequencing input was sorted CD4+, CD8+, or CD8+CD57+ T cells (not recorded which) from PBMCs. This receptor was obtained from a human donor with severe aplastic anemia or a healthy control (not recorded which). The rearrangement joins TRBV28 to TRBJ1-3; D is unresolved. The CDR3 region is CASSITGNTIYF. The CDR3 region has the DNA TGTGCCAGCAGCATCACTGGAAACACCATATATTTT.